A single T cell receptor (beta chain) is shown here with its context. This record comes from a study of blood T cell repertoires in COVID-19. Study-wide background: The samples span acute and convalescent COVID-19 from the United States, Italy and Spain. T cells, B-cell-depleted T cells, or PBMCs provided the cDNA or gDNA that served as material.

In the authors' workflow: Counts of nucleated cells, estimated from reference gene primer amplification, were obtained. The protocol was immunoSEQ multiplex PCR, while the TCRdb copy is restricted to in-frame clones and leaves out a portion. V, J and clone size are taken as reported in that table, and D and trimming were inferred from the DNA itself. The table has about 49,000 clones, roughly four fifths seen once; the top ten hold roughly 2.5%. The V gene lost 2 bases and the J gene lost 6 bases, with 10 bases spanning the gap. This CDR3 is 13 amino acids long. The source material was peripheral blood. This chain joins TRBV12-3 or TRBV12-4 and TRBJ1-1; no clear D. The source of this sequence is a woman aged 60 to 75 with acute or convalescent COVID-19. Here the CDR3 reads CASSLIGRSEAFF. The CDR3 DNA reads TGTGCCAGCAGTTTAATCGGGAGGTCTGAAGCTTTCTTT.